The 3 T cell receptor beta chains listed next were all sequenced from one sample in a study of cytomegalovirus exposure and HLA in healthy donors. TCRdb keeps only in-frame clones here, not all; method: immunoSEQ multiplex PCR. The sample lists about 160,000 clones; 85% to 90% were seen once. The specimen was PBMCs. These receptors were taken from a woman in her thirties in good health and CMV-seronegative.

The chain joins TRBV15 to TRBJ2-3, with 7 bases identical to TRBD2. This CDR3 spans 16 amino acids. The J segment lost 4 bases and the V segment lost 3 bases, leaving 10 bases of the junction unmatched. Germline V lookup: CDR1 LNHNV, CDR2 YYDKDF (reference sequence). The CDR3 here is CATSRGTGLVADTQYF. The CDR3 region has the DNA TGTGCCACCAGCAGGGGTACCGGACTAGTCGCAGATACGCAGTATTTT.

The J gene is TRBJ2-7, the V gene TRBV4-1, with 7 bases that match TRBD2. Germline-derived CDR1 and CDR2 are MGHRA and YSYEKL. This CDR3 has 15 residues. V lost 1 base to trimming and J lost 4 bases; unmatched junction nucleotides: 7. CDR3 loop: CASSQVTSAKYEQYF. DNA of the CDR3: TGCGCCAGCAGCCAAGTTACTAGCGCGAAATACGAGCAGTACTTC.

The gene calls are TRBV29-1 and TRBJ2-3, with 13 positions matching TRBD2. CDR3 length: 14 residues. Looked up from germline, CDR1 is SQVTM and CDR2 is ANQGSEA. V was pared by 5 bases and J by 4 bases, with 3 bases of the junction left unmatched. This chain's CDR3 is CSVLTSGRPDTQYF. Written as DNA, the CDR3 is TGCAGCGTTTTGACTAGCGGGAGGCCAGATACGCAGTATTTT.